Described below is a single TCR beta chain sequence and its context. The sample is drawn from a study of cytomegalovirus exposure and HLA in healthy donors. Trimming took 4 bases from V and 4 from J, leaving 11 bases between them. The CDR3 totals 15 residues. Germline CDR1 is SNHLY and CDR2 is FYNNEI. PCR primers comprised 60 Vbeta and 13 Jbeta primers. Clones were sequenced by immunoSEQ multiplex PCR, and TCRdb holds only the in-frame ones, with some missing. The table has approximately 97,000 clones, roughly 83% seen once. This chain joins TRBV2 and TRBJ2-6; D is unclear. Material for sequencing was PBMCs. The receptor comes from a male donor in good health and CMV-seropositive. For the CDR3, the DNA is TGTGCCAGCAGTGCAGAAGCGAGGGGGGCCAACGTCCTGACTTTC. Protein product: CASSAEARGANVLTF.